These 17 T cell receptor beta chains originate from one sample sequenced in a study of OX40 agonist ivuxolimab in advanced cancers. The method was the immunoSEQ multiplex PCR assay. TCRdb took over this immuneACCESS table, retaining in-frame rearrangements with V and J assigned. Such tables are incomplete; in checked studies, under half of the missing clones stem from an unresolved V gene, and the remainder is unexplained. This sample gives 60,000 or so clones in total; 85% to 90% of them show up just once. The top ten clonotypes cover 12% of the sample. Source: CD4+ or CD8+ T cells sorted from blood, taken in a trial of the OX40 agonist ivuxolimab. These TCRs come from an adult with an advanced solid tumor such as melanoma, head and neck, liver or kidney cancer.

The chain combines TRBV9 with TRBJ2-1; 11 bases map to TRBD1. There are 13 residues in the CDR3. V shed 5 bases, J shed 9 bases, and the junction held 4 bases outside the gene matches. The germline gives CDR1 SGDLS, CDR2 YYNGEE. CDR3 bases: TGTGCCAGCAGTGGGACAGGGGGTCTTGAGCAGTTCTTC. This translates into CASSGTGGLEQFF.

This clone showed up just a few times. The V and J genes are TRBV5-1 and TRBJ2-7; 12 bases match TRBD2. Germline V CDR1 and CDR2: SGHRS, YFSETQ. Trimming cost V 0 bases and J 3 bases; bases outside gene matches: 7. The CDR3 has 17 residues. CDR3 protein: CASSLGLAGVIDYEQYF. In DNA, the CDR3 is TGCGCCAGCAGCTTGGGACTAGCGGGAGTCATAGACTACGAGCAGTACTTC.

The chain links TRBV27 to TRBJ1-1; 8 nucleotides align to TRBD1. Germline CDR1 MNHEY, CDR2 SMNVEV (reference sequence). J gave up 9 bases and V 6 bases, and 12 bases lay outside the gene matches. This CDR3 spans 14 amino acids. The CDR3 reads CASRTGTGLLKAFF. CDR3 DNA sequence: TGTGCCAGCAGGACCGGGACAGGTCTTCTGAAAGCTTTCTTT.

V and J are TRBV9 and TRBJ2-1; possibly TRBD2 for D (6 bases). The CDR3 is 15 residues long. The germline gives CDR1 SGDLS, CDR2 YYNGEE. V was cut by 0 bases and J by 7 bases, with 14 bases left in between. The CDR3 DNA sequence: TGTGCCAGCAGCGTAGATTTAGGACTAAGTAATGAGCAGTTCTTC. Protein sequence: CASSVDLGLSNEQFF.

The chain joins TRBV10-3 to TRBJ2-7, with D maybe TRBD1 (5 bases). The germline V and J ends were trimmed by 3 bases and 1 base, with 10 bases remaining between them. Germline values: CDR1 ENHRY, CDR2 SYGVKD. The CDR3 covers 14 residues. As DNA, the CDR3 is TGTGCCATCAGTGAACAGGAGCTTTCCTACGAGCAGTACTTC. Translation: CAISEQELSYEQYF.

V is TRBV15 and J is TRBJ2-7; D may be TRBD1 (6 bases). The CDR3 runs 13 residues. Germline CDR1 reads LNHNV; CDR2 reads YYDKDF (reference sequence). With 3 bases removed from V and 6 bases from J, the gap between germline ends came to 12 bases. This CDR3 is CATSSGTPGEQYF. Written as DNA, the CDR3 is TGTGCCACCAGCAGCGGGACACCCGGCGAGCAGTACTTC.

The count of this clone is one. This rearrangement joins TRBV6-5 to TRBJ2-7; 13 positions match TRBD2. The CDR3 has 14 amino acids. Germline V CDR1 and CDR2: MNHEY, SVGAGI. The V and J ends lost 10 bases and 4 bases, in that order; junction bases with no gene match: 7. The CDR3 sequence is CATGTSGELYEQYF. DNA for the CDR3: TGTGCCACTGGGACTAGCGGGGAACTATACGAGCAGTACTTC.

This clone showed up just once. J is TRBJ2-3 and V is TRBV14, with D possibly being TRBD1 (6 bases). V shed 1 base and J shed 2 bases, with 22 bases lying between them. The CDR3 runs 19 residues. Germline V gives CDR1 SGHDN, CDR2 FVKESK. CDR3 amino acids: CASSQGPGHGNLYTDTQYF. The CDR3 DNA reads TGTGCCAGCAGCCAAGGTCCGGGACACGGAAACCTTTACACAGATACGCAGTATTTT.

This rearrangement joins TRBV7-6 to TRBJ2-5; no definite D call. The V gene's germline CDR1 is SGHVS and CDR2 FNYEAQ. The CDR3 is made up of 13 amino acids. V lost 1 base and J lost 1, with 4 bases in between. The CDR3, as DNA: TGTGCCAGCAGCTTAGGACTCCAAGAGACCCAGTACTTC. This codes for CASSLGLQETQYF. Drawing the rest from reference TRBV7-6 and TRBJ2-5, the complete variable domain is GAGVSQSPRYKVTKRGQDVALRCDPISGHVSLYWYRQALGQGPEFLTYFNYEAQQDKSGLPNDRFSAERPEGSISTLTIQRTEQRDSAMYRCASSLGLQETQYFGPGTRLLVL.

The rearrangement uses TRBV30 and TRBJ2-5; maybe TRBD1 (6 bases). The assigned J gene may be wrong: the sequence end matches TRBJ2-7 better. The CDR3 covers 14 residues. Germline-derived CDR1 and CDR2 are GTSNPN and SVGIG (reference sequence). CDR3 DNA: TGTGCCTGGAGTCCCAGGGGTTGGAGCTACGAGCAGTACTTC. Amino acid sequence: CAWSPRGWSYEQYF.

This chain joins TRBV27 and TRBJ2-2; no clear D gene. The germline V gene encodes CDR1 MNHEY and CDR2 SMNVEV (reference sequence). V lost 0 bases, J lost 3 bases, and 5 bases lay in between. The length of the CDR3 is 14 residues. CDR3 coding DNA: TGTGCCAGCAGTTTATCCTCCGACACCGGGGAGCTGTTTTTT. Translating gives CASSLSSDTGELFF.

This chain joins TRBV30 and TRBJ1-2; the D is unclear. The V gene's germline CDR1 is GTSNPN and CDR2 SVGIG (reference sequence). CDR3 length equals 13 residues. Between the trimmed V and J ends, which lost 7 bases and 0 bases, there was a span of 12 bases. The CDR3 protein is CASEQRTNYGYTF. In DNA form, the CDR3 reads TGTGCCTCAGAACAGAGAACTAACTATGGCTACACCTTC.

The chain couples TRBV19 to TRBJ1-3, with TRBD1 as a possible D gene (5 bases). V was clipped by 6 bases and J by 2 bases, with 20 bases between them. The germline CDR1 and CDR2 sequences are LNHDA and SQIVND (reference sequence). The CDR3 totals 17 residues. The CDR3 DNA is TGTGCCAGTAGAGACTTATCAATGGGGCACCCTGGAAACACCATATATTTT. It translates to CASRDLSMGHPGNTIYF.

The chain is built from TRBV28 and TRBJ2-1; D not resolved. The CDR3 covers 13 residues. Germline lookup yields CDR1 MDHEN and CDR2 SYDVKM. Written as DNA, the CDR3 is TGTTCCGTGGCGGTAAGCTCCTACAATGAGCAGTTCTTC. It specifies CSVAVSSYNEQFF.

This chain connects TRBV2 to TRBJ1-5; TRBD1 is a possible D gene (5 bases). CDR1 is SNHLY, CDR2 FYNNEI, per germline. The ends were cut back, 6 bases at V and 2 bases at J, with 11 bases in the middle. The CDR3 sequence is 14 residues long. The CDR3 is CASRGEQGNQPQHF. The CDR3 DNA sequence: TGTGCCAGCAGAGGGGAACAGGGCAATCAGCCCCAGCATTTT. The variable domain in full, with the rest retrieved from reference TRBV2 and TRBJ1-5, is EPEVTQTPSHQVTQMGQEVILRCVPISNHLYFYWYRQILGQKVEFLVSFYNNEISEKSEIFDDQFSVERPDGSNFTLKIRSTKLEDSAMYFCASRGEQGNQPQHFGDGTRLSIL.

Written as DNA, the CDR3 is TGTGCCACCTTGCAGGGACTCTCTAGCACAGATACGCAGTATTTT. Its translation: CATLQGLSSTDTQYF. The chain combines TRBV15 with TRBJ2-3; possible D gene TRBD2, 6 bases. CDR1 and CDR2 from the germline V gene are LNHNV and YYDKDF (reference sequence). This CDR3 has 15 residues. Trimming stripped 8 bases from V and 0 bases from J, with 15 bases between.

The rearrangement links TRBV2 to TRBJ1-2; D is unclear. The germline gives CDR1 SNHLY, CDR2 FYNNEI. Trimming took off 2 bases at V and 1 base at J, with 14 bases between the two ends. The CDR3 contains 16 residues. The chain's CDR3 is CASSETTLDGNYGYTF. The CDR3 DNA reads TGTGCCAGCAGTGAAACTACGTTAGACGGTAACTATGGCTACACCTTC.